This T cell receptor beta chain is drawn from a study of cytomegalovirus exposure and HLA in healthy donors. Study-wide points: High sensitivity and specificity were reportedly achieved when the classifier diagnosed cytomegalovirus status.

TCRdb's table, derived via immunoSEQ multiplex PCR, lists solely in-frame clones and lacks some. The sample has hundreds of thousands of clones; 87% are singletons. V shed 0 bases and J shed 5 bases, with 11 bases lying between them. The CDR3 contains 14 residues. CDR1 and CDR2 (germline): SGHRS, YFSETQ. About this clone itself: The antigen is not known. This specimen includes other DNA sequences encoding the same CDR3.

The receptor comes from a woman under 30 in good health and CMV-seropositive. The gene calls are TRBV5-1 and TRBJ1-1; a weak D match, TRBD1 (5 bases). Sequences were obtained from PBMCs. The CDR3 loop is CASSLGQGGTEAFF. CDR3 sequence (DNA): TGCGCCAGCAGCTTGGGGCAGGGCGGTACTGAAGCTTTCTTT.